This T cell receptor (beta chain) appears in the sequencing data of a study of response to subunit inactivated influenza vaccine. TCRdb fed the RT-PCR reads into MiXCR, producing one record per CDR3 protein. Among more than 700,000 distinct CDR3 sequences listed, roughly 20% were seen once. General study findings and limits: Authors suggested few new T cells are recruited by each seasonal influenza vaccination.

The CDR3 is made up of 14 amino acids. With 6 bases clipped from V and 5 bases from J, the junction kept 9 bases outside the gene matches. Germline lookup yields CDR1 MNHEY and CDR2 SVGEGT. The table lists this clonotype with many counts. The antigen is undetermined. The TCR sequence derives from a man aged 45-65 years who received an inactivated influenza vaccine. This rearrangement joins TRBV6-2 or TRBV6-3 to TRBJ1-1; 7 bases line up with TRBD1. The material sequenced was PBMCs from blood, taken 4 to 6 days after vaccination. The DNA of the CDR3 is TGTGCCAGCAGATACGGACAGGCTTGGACTGAAGCTTTCTTT. Translated: CASRYGQAWTEAFF.